Below are 8 T cell receptor beta chains sequenced from a single sample in a study of T-cell reconstitution after alpha-beta-depleted transplantation in children. The library targeted TCRbeta and was prepared with unique molecular identifiers. TCRdb used MiXCR to reprocess the PCR reads, holding one entry per CDR3 protein. Seen here are approximately 340,000 distinct CDR3 sequences, around a tenth observed once, and the top ten hold roughly 2.5%. Source: PBMCs from the stem cell graft donor, taken from the stem cell graft. The receptors were sampled from a human donor who donated a stem cell graft to a child with acute lymphoblastic leukemia.

This clonotype appeared a few times. This sequence joins TRBV20-1 and TRBJ1-6; 8 nucleotides agree with TRBD1. CDR3 length: 13 amino acids. V dropped 6 bases and J dropped 7; count of bases not matched to a gene: 5. CDR1 is DFQATT and CDR2 is SNEGSKA in the germline V gene (reference sequence). The chain's CDR3 is CSAQHRGNSPLHF. The CDR3 DNA sequence: TGCAGTGCCCAACACAGGGGGAATTCACCCCTCCACTTT.

The genes are TRBV11-2 and TRBJ2-6; 11 bases map to TRBD2. V dropped 5 bases and J dropped 3; count of bases not matched to a gene: 12. The CDR3 sequence is 19 residues long. CDR1 is SGHAT and CDR2 is FQNNGV in the germline V gene. Here the CDR3 DNA reads TGTGCCAGCAGCGTTTCTAGCGGGAGGAGAATCGGTGGGGCCAACGTCCTGACTTTC. This sequence encodes CASSVSSGRRIGGANVLTF.

The genes are TRBV30 and TRBJ2-7, with 11 bases matching TRBD2. The CDR3 is 15 amino acids. V lost 0 bases, J lost 0 bases, and 1 base stayed unmatched. CDR1 and CDR2 (germline): GTSNPN, SVGIG (reference sequence). This chain's CDR3 is CAWSVGTSGSYEQYF. The CDR3 DNA sequence: TGTGCCTGGAGTGTCGGGACTAGCGGCTCCTACGAGCAGTACTTC.

This clonotype has just a few counts. J is TRBJ2-2 and V is TRBV7-2, with D unresolved. Germline CDR1 SGHTA, CDR2 FQGNSA. This CDR3 comprises 16 residues. Deletions cut 2 bases from V and 4 bases from J, with 14 bases between. The CDR3 sequence is CASSLNPPRVTGELFF. In DNA, the CDR3 is TGTGCCAGCAGCTTAAATCCCCCTCGTGTCACCGGGGAGCTGTTTTTT.

This clonotype was counted a few times. The chain combines TRBV7-2 with TRBJ2-7; D might be TRBD2 (6 bases). The CDR3 extends over 17 amino acids. V shed 0 bases and J shed 3 bases, with 18 bases lying between them. Germline V lookup: CDR1 SGHTA, CDR2 FQGNSA. This CDR3 reads CASSLASIAEHFYEQYF. Written as DNA, the CDR3 is TGTGCCAGCAGCTTAGCTTCTATAGCGGAACACTTCTACGAGCAGTACTTC.

This chain uses TRBV20-1 with TRBJ2-7; D is perhaps TRBD2 (6 bases). This CDR3 region has 13 residues. Germline-derived CDR1 and CDR2 are DFQATT and SNEGSKA (reference sequence). The CDR3 DNA reads as TGCAGCTGGGACGGGGGTTCTGGCTACGAGCAGTACTTC. It is translated as CSWDGGSGYEQYF.

This clonotype was recorded a few times. The chain carries TRBV7-8 and TRBJ2-1; D unresolved. CDR1 and CDR2 (germline): SGHVS, FQNEAQ. The CDR3 consists of 12 residues. V was trimmed by 3 bases and J by 5 bases, leaving 5 bases between them. The CDR3 spells CASSFLDNEQFF. The CDR3 region has the DNA TGTGCCAGCAGCTTTCTTGACAATGAGCAGTTCTTC.

This clonotype has at least ten counts. The chain uses TRBV27 and TRBJ2-6, with 7 positions matching TRBD2. The ends lost 3 bases at V and 2 bases at J; junction bases unmatched: 16. Germline V gives CDR1 MNHEY, CDR2 SMNVEV (reference sequence). This CDR3 has 20 residues. CDR3: CASSFEAPGGVGPGANVLTF. The CDR3 DNA sequence: TGTGCCAGCAGTTTTGAGGCCCCTGGGGGGGTAGGACCTGGGGCCAACGTCCTGACTTTC.